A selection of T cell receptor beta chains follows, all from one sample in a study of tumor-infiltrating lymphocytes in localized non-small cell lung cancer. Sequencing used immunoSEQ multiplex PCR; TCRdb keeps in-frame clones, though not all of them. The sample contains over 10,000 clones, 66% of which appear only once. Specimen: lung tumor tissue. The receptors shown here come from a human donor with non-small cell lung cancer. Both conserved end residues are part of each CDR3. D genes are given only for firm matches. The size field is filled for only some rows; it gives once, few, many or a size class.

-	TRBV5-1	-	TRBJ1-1	CASSLVRAMGTEAFF	TGCGCCAGCAGCTTGGTCAGGGCAATGGGGACTGAAGCTTTCTTT
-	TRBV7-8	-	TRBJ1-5	CASSPYEQGNQPQHF	TGTGCCAGCAGCCCCTACGAGCAGGGGAATCAGCCCCAGCATTTT
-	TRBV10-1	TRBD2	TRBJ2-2	CASSESQRGTGELFF	TGCGCCAGCAGTGAGAGCCAGCGGGGCACCGGGGAGCTGTTTTTT
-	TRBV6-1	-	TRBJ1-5	CAMGRLVGNQPQHF	TGTGCCATGGGGAGACTGGTAGGCAATCAGCCCCAGCATTTT
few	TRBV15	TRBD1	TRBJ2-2	CATSLGQGISGELFF	TGTGCCACCAGCCTGGGACAGGGAATTTCCGGGGAGCTGTTTTTT
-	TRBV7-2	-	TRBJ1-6	CASSSRPNANSPLHF	TGTGCCAGCAGCTCACGACCAAATGCAAATTCACCCCTCCACTTT
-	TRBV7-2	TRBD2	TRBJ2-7	CASSLDVSGGRNEQYF	TGTGCCAGCAGCTTAGATGTGTCGGGAGGGCGCAACGAGCAGTACTTC
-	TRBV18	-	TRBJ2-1	CASSPPGLGANEQFF	TGTGCCAGCTCACCACCGGGACTTGGCGCCAATGAGCAGTTCTTC
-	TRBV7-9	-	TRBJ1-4	CASSLGVTNEKLFF	TGTGCCAGCAGCTTGGGGGTGACTAATGAAAAACTGTTTTTT
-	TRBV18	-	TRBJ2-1	CASSPFRGPGAFRDHSYNEQFF	TGTGCCAGCTCACCATTCCGAGGTCCAGGCGCGTTCCGGGACCACTCCTACAATGAGCAGTTCTTC
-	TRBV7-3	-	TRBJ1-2	CASSSGSGGYTF	TGTGCCAGCAGCTCGGGGTCAGGTGGCTACACCTTC
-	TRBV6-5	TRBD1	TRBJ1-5	CASGAGGFSNQPQHF	TGTGCCAGCGGAGCAGGGGGGTTTAGCAATCAGCCCCAGCATTTT
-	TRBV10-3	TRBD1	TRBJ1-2	CAMLPGQGHGYTF	TGTGCCATGCTCCCGGGACAGGGGCATGGCTACACCTTC
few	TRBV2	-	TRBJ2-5	CASSWGQETQYF	TGTGCCAGCAGTTGGGGTCAAGAGACCCAGTACTTC
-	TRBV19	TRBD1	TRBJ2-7	CASGTGLYEQYF	TGTGCCTCGGGGACAGGGTTGTACGAGCAGTACTTC
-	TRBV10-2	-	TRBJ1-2	CASSDHRLTNYGYTF	TGCGCCAGCAGTGACCACAGGTTAACTAACTATGGCTACACCTTC
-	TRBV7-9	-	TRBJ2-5	CASSLVTGVETQYF	TGTGCCAGCAGCTTAGTGACGGGGGTGGAGACCCAGTACTTC
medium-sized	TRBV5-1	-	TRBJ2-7	CASSSSTYEQYF	TGCGCCAGCAGCTCCTCTACCTACGAGCAGTACTTC
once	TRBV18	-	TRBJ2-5	CASSPVIMGGQETQYF	TGTGCCAGCTCACCAGTGATCATGGGGGGCCAAGAGACCCAGTACTTC
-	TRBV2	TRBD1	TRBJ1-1	CASSGDRAGNTEAFF	TGTGCCAGCAGCGGAGACAGGGCGGGGAACACTGAAGCTTTCTTT
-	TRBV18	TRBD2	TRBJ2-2	CASSQNHLLAGVETGELFF	TGTGCCAGCTCACAGAACCATCTCCTAGCGGGAGTTGAAACCGGGGAGCTGTTTTTT
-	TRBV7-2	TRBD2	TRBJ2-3	CASSLRAGGPTDTQYF	TGTGCCAGCAGCTTAAGAGCGGGGGGCCCCACAGATACGCAGTATTTT
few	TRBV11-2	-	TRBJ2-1	CASSLVGGVGMVHEQFF	TGTGCCAGCAGCTTAGTAGGGGGAGTAGGTATGGTCCATGAGCAGTTCTTC
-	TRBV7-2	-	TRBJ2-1	CASSLGQVYKQFF	TGTGCCAGCAGCCTGGGGCAGGTTTATAAGCAGTTCTTC
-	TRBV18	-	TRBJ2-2	CASSPGPYDLNTGELFF	TGTGCCAGCTCACCCGGACCTTACGACCTGAACACCGGGGAGCTGTTTTTT
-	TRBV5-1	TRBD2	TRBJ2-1	CASRPTSGGYNEQFF	TGCGCCAGCCGTCCGACTAGCGGGGGCTACAATGAGCAGTTCTTC
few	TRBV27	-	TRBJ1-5	CASSGGAQSSNQPQHF	TGTGCCAGCAGCGGGGGGGCGCAGAGTAGCAATCAGCCCCAGCATTTT
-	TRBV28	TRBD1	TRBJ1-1	CASSPWDRGGTEAFF	TGTGCCAGCAGTCCATGGGACAGGGGAGGCACTGAAGCTTTCTTT
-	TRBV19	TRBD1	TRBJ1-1	CASGIGTAEAFF	TGTGCCAGCGGCATTGGGACAGCTGAAGCTTTCTTT
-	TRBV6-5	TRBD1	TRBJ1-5	CASSATGGSLQPQHF	TGTGCCAGCAGCGCTACAGGGGGTTCCTTGCAGCCCCAGCATTTT
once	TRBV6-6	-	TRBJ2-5	CASIPGRAVETQYF	TGTGCCAGCATCCCTGGCAGGGCGGTGGAGACCCAGTACTTC
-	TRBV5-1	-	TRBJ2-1	CASSPAPNNEQFF	TGCGCCAGCAGCCCGGCCCCAAACAATGAGCAGTTCTTC
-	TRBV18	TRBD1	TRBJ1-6	CASSPPGQGVGSPLHF	TGTGCCAGCTCACCACCGGGACAGGGGGTGGGATCACCCCTCCACTTT
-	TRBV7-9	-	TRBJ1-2	CASSLVGQGYGYTF	TGTGCCAGCAGCTTAGTTGGGCAGGGCTATGGCTACACCTTC
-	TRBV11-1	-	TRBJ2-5	CASSLTLQETQYF	TGTGCCAGCAGCTTAACCTTACAAGAGACCCAGTACTTC
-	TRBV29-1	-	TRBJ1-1	CSVGQTGLDTAFF	TGCAGCGTTGGCCAAACAGGGCTCGACACAGCTTTCTTT
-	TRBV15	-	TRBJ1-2	CATSRDYGGGYGYTF	TGTGCCACCAGCAGAGATTATGGGGGAGGCTATGGCTACACCTTC
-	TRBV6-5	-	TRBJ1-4	CASSFNREKLFF	TGTGCCAGCAGTTTTAATCGCGAAAAACTGTTTTTT
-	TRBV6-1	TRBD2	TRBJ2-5	CASNRSPLAGETQYF	TGTGCCAGCAACCGAAGCCCACTAGCGGGAGAGACCCAGTACTTC
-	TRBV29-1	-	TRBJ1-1	CSVDKGMNTEAFF	TGCAGCGTTGATAAGGGAATGAACACTGAAGCTTTCTTT
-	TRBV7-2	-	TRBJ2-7	CASSQDSEGTYEQYF	TGTGCCAGCAGCCAGGACAGCGAGGGGACCTACGAGCAGTACTTC
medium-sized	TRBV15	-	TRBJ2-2	CATSRVGYTRELFF	TGTGCCACCAGCAGAGTGGGGTATACTCGCGAGCTGTTTTTT
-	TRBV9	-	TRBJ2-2	CASSVNTGELFF	TGTGCCAGCAGCGTGAACACCGGGGAGCTGTTTTTT
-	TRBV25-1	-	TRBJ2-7	CASSAPGAGSIYEQYF	TGTGCCAGCAGTGCCCCGGGAGCAGGGAGTATCTACGAGCAGTACTTC
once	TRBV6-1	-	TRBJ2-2	CASSEAPRGLLTGELFF	TGTGCCAGCAGTGAAGCCCCCAGGGGACTACTCACCGGGGAGCTGTTTTTT
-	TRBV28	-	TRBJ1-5	CATLPYSNQPQHF	TGTGCCACCTTGCCGTATAGCAATCAGCCCCAGCATTTT
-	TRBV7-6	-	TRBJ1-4	CASSLDDEKLFF	TGTGCCAGCAGCTTAGATGATGAAAAACTGTTTTTT
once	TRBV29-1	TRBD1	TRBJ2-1	CSVAPGTGKNEQFF	TGCAGCGTTGCGCCCGGGACAGGGAAAAATGAGCAGTTCTTC
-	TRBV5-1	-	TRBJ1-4	CASSLVGVEEEKLFF	TGCGCCAGCAGCTTGGTTGGGGTCGAGGAGGAAAAACTGTTTTTT
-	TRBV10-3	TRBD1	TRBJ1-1	CAISFDRGEAFF	TGTGCCATCAGCTTCGACAGGGGAGAAGCTTTCTTT
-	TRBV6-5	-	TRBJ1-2	CASSTGAINGYTF	TGTGCCAGCAGTACCGGAGCGATCAATGGCTACACCTTC
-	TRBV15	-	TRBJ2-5	CATSRGRLGTQYF	TGTGCCACCAGCAGAGGAAGACTTGGGACCCAGTACTTC
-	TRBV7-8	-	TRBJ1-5	CASSLSSGGRWDQPQHF	TGTGCCAGCAGCTTAAGTAGTGGAGGGCGGTGGGATCAGCCCCAGCATTTT
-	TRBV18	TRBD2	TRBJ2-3	CASSPPGSSGPADTQYF	TGTGCCAGCTCACCCCCGGGGTCTAGCGGGCCGGCAGATACGCAGTATTTT
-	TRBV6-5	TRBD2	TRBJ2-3	CASSYSGTSTDTQYF	TGTGCCAGCAGTTACTCGGGGACTAGTACAGATACGCAGTATTTT